This TCR beta chain was documented in a study of blood T cell repertoires in COVID-19. The wider study: Specimens from acute and convalescent COVID-19 originated in the United States, Italy and Spain. The cDNA or gDNA used as material had been derived from T cells, B-cell-depleted T cells, or PBMCs.

The CDR3 has 16 amino acids. J lost 4 bases, V lost 0 bases, and 5 bases had no gene match. CDR1 and CDR2 from the germline V gene are SGHDN and FVKESK. Original processing methods: Estimation of nucleated cell counts was performed using reference gene primer amplification. Clones were read by immunoSEQ multiplex PCR, and TCRdb kept only the in-frame ones, dropping some. V and J calls plus clone size are reproduced from that table; the DNA served to infer D and trimming. The profile shows 210,000 or so clones, 70% to 90% of them singletons. The specimen sequenced was peripheral blood. This receptor was identified in a woman younger than 30 who had recovered from COVID-19. This rearrangement joins TRBV14 to TRBJ2-1; 8 nucleotides agree with TRBD2. CDR3 in DNA: TGTGCCAGCAGCCAAGATACGGGAGGGCCTTACAATGAGCAGTTCTTC. Translated: CASSQDTGGPYNEQFF.